This TCR beta chain was retrieved from a study of T-cell memory formation after mild COVID-19. Study-wide context: TCR clusters were mostly confined to one donor each. Study-wide results and limits: That cross-reactive memory joined was suggested by some responding clones appearing in pre-infection memory. CM and EM subsets held most contracting CD4+ clones; EMRA held CD8+ ones.

This clonotype was counted between two and nine times. Its antigen is unknown. TCRdb re-derived calls from the 5' RACE reads in MiXCR, one entry per CDR3 protein. The sample contains 500,000 to 650,000 distinct CDR3 sequences, about a fifth of which appear only once. V shed 3 bases and J 0 bases; nucleotides not matched to a gene: 5. Germline V lookup: CDR1 SGHRS, CDR2 YFSETQ. The CDR3 contains 16 residues. The rearrangement joins TRBV5-1 to TRBJ2-3; TRBD1 aligns across 9 bases. This sequence was found in an adult woman who had mild COVID-19 (a few samples of this study predate the infection). Cell type and time point are not known. Sequencing was performed on PBMCs or a T cell subset sorted from them (not recorded which). CDR3 region: CASSYSGTGSTDTQYF. As DNA, the CDR3 is TGCGCCAGCAGCTACTCCGGGACAGGGAGCACAGATACGCAGTATTTT.